These T cell receptor beta chains were read from a single sample in a study of blood T cell repertoires in COVID-19. Profiling relied on immunoSEQ multiplex PCR, and the TCRdb table lists in-frame clones only, not all of them. Among around 300,000 clones listed, 90% were seen once. The sample comprised PBMCs or T cells enriched from blood (not recorded which). Source of these receptors: a woman aged 18 to 35 with acute COVID-19. Each CDR3 is given with its conserved first and last residue. D genes are given only for firm matches. Some rows mark clone size as missing; the rest say once, few, many or name a class of expanded clone.

abundance: .; v_gene: TRBV28; d_gene: TRBD1; j_gene: TRBJ1-5; len: 17; CDR3aa: CASSPERGRLSNQPQHF; CDR3nt: TGTGCCAGCAGTCCGGAAAGGGGGCGGCTTAGCAATCAGCCCCAGCATTTT
abundance: .; v_gene: TRBV19; d_gene: .; j_gene: TRBJ1-4; len: 15; CDR3aa: CASSLGLPPNEKLFF; CDR3nt: TGTGCCAGTAGTTTGGGCCTTCCCCCTAATGAAAAACTGTTTTTT
abundance: .; v_gene: TRBV11-2; d_gene: .; j_gene: TRBJ1-3; len: 13; CDR3aa: CASSEFAGYTIYF; CDR3nt: TGTGCCAGCAGCGAATTTGCAGGGTACACCATATATTTT
abundance: .; v_gene: TRBV24-1; d_gene: .; j_gene: TRBJ2-3; len: 13; CDR3aa: CATSDLYGDTQYF; CDR3nt: TGTGCCACCAGTGATTTGTACGGAGATACGCAGTATTTT
abundance: .; v_gene: TRBV7-3; d_gene: .; j_gene: TRBJ1-1; len: 15; CDR3aa: CASSLTQIANTEAFF; CDR3nt: TGTGCCAGCAGCTTAACCCAGATCGCGAACACTGAAGCTTTCTTT
abundance: few; v_gene: TRBV5-5; d_gene: TRBD1; j_gene: TRBJ1-1; len: 15; CDR3aa: CASSAPGGLGTEAFF; CDR3nt: TGTGCCAGCAGCGCTCCAGGGGGTTTGGGCACTGAAGCTTTCTTT
abundance: .; v_gene: TRBV7-9; d_gene: .; j_gene: TRBJ1-2; len: 15; CDR3aa: CASSLSQGEHYGYTF; CDR3nt: TGTGCCAGCAGCTTATCACAGGGTGAGCACTATGGCTACACCTTC
abundance: .; v_gene: TRBV7-2; d_gene: .; j_gene: TRBJ2-1; len: 15; CDR3aa: CASSTGGLSYNEQFF; CDR3nt: TGTGCCAGCAGCACCGGGGGGCTCTCCTACAATGAGCAGTTCTTC
abundance: once; v_gene: TRBV5-1; d_gene: .; j_gene: TRBJ2-1; len: 12; CDR3aa: CASSWEGQTHFF; CDR3nt: TGCGCCAGCAGCTGGGAGGGACAAACCCACTTCTTC
abundance: few; v_gene: TRBV6-5; d_gene: .; j_gene: TRBJ1-5; len: 15; CDR3aa: CASSYSGAGNQPQHF; CDR3nt: TGTGCCAGCAGTTACTCGGGGGCCGGCAATCAGCCCCAGCATTTT
abundance: .; v_gene: TRBV28; d_gene: .; j_gene: TRBJ2-6; len: 15; CDR3aa: CASSLSGSGANVLTF; CDR3nt: TGTGCCAGCAGTTTATCGGGGTCCGGGGCCAACGTCCTGACTTTC
abundance: .; v_gene: TRBV6-5; d_gene: .; j_gene: TRBJ1-5; len: 13; CDR3aa: CASAGKPRGPQHF; CDR3nt: TGTGCCAGCGCCGGGAAACCTCGTGGGCCCCAGCATTTT
abundance: .; v_gene: TRBV7-2; d_gene: TRBD2; j_gene: TRBJ2-1; len: 14; CDR3aa: CASGSSGSRNEQFF; CDR3nt: TGTGCCAGCGGTTCTAGCGGGAGTCGGAATGAGCAGTTCTTC
abundance: .; v_gene: TRBV25-1; d_gene: TRBD1; j_gene: TRBJ2-3; len: 16; CDR3aa: CASSVGRDRYTDTQYF; CDR3nt: TGTGCCAGCAGTGTCGGCCGGGACAGATACACAGATACGCAGTATTTT
abundance: .; v_gene: TRBV7-8; d_gene: .; j_gene: TRBJ2-7; len: 14; CDR3aa: CASSSQQGIYEQYF; CDR3nt: TGTGCCAGCAGCTCCCAGCAGGGGATCTACGAGCAGTACTTC
abundance: .; v_gene: TRBV6-5; d_gene: TRBD1; j_gene: TRBJ1-1; len: 14; CDR3aa: CASSLTRADREAFF; CDR3nt: TGTGCCAGCAGTCTAACCCGGGCGGACAGGGAAGCTTTCTTT
abundance: .; v_gene: TRBV7-2; d_gene: TRBD1; j_gene: TRBJ2-5; len: 19; CDR3aa: CASSLGRVPGQGRGETQYF; CDR3nt: TGTGCCAGCAGCTTAGGGCGCGTTCCGGGACAGGGGCGGGGGGAGACCCAGTACTTC
abundance: .; v_gene: TRBV28; d_gene: .; j_gene: TRBJ2-2; len: 14; CDR3aa: CASSFRGYTGELFF; CDR3nt: TGTGCCAGCAGTTTCAGGGGTTACACCGGGGAGCTGTTTTTT
abundance: .; v_gene: TRBV5-1; d_gene: .; j_gene: TRBJ2-5; len: 14; CDR3aa: CASSLGGLRETQYF; CDR3nt: TGCGCCAGCAGCTTGGGTGGCCTGAGGGAGACCCAGTACTTC
abundance: .; v_gene: TRBV2; d_gene: TRBD1; j_gene: TRBJ2-1; len: 14; CDR3aa: CASSEGQTYNEQFF; CDR3nt: TGTGCCAGCAGTGAGGGACAGACATACAATGAGCAGTTCTTC
abundance: .; v_gene: TRBV6-5; d_gene: .; j_gene: TRBJ1-5; len: 13; CDR3aa: CASTSESNQPQHF; CDR3nt: TGTGCCAGCACTTCGGAGAGCAATCAGCCCCAGCATTTT
abundance: .; v_gene: TRBV11-2; d_gene: .; j_gene: TRBJ1-2; len: 14; CDR3aa: CASSWDRAGDGYTF; CDR3nt: TGTGCCAGCAGCTGGGATAGGGCGGGGGATGGCTACACCTTC
abundance: .; v_gene: TRBV28; d_gene: TRBD1; j_gene: TRBJ1-3; len: 14; CDR3aa: CASRPTGAGNTIYF; CDR3nt: TGTGCCAGCAGGCCAACAGGGGCTGGAAACACCATATATTTT
abundance: .; v_gene: TRBV6-5; d_gene: .; j_gene: TRBJ1-2; len: 12; CDR3aa: CASSSGTFGYTF; CDR3nt: TGTGCCAGCAGCTCCGGGACATTTGGCTACACCTTC
abundance: .; v_gene: TRBV9; d_gene: TRBD2; j_gene: TRBJ2-5; len: 17; CDR3aa: CASSVGTSGRGRETQYF; CDR3nt: TGTGCCAGCAGCGTAGGCACTAGCGGGAGGGGAAGAGAGACCCAGTACTTC
abundance: .; v_gene: TRBV28; d_gene: TRBD2; j_gene: TRBJ2-7; len: 19; CDR3aa: CASSLWSQTGTSGSYEQYF; CDR3nt: TGTGCCAGCAGTTTATGGAGTCAAACCGGGACTAGCGGGAGCTACGAGCAGTACTTC
abundance: once; v_gene: TRBV2; d_gene: .; j_gene: TRBJ1-5; len: 15; CDR3aa: CASNDRSQSNQPQHF; CDR3nt: TGTGCCAGCAATGACAGATCCCAAAGCAATCAGCCCCAGCATTTT
abundance: .; v_gene: TRBV30; d_gene: TRBD1; j_gene: TRBJ1-4; len: 12; CDR3aa: CALQTGPEKLFF; CDR3nt: TGTGCCTTGCAGACAGGGCCTGAAAAACTGTTTTTT
abundance: .; v_gene: TRBV29-1; d_gene: .; j_gene: TRBJ1-2; len: 12; CDR3aa: CSVGGASYGYTF; CDR3nt: TGCAGCGTTGGAGGAGCGAGCTATGGCTACACCTTC
abundance: .; v_gene: TRBV28; d_gene: .; j_gene: TRBJ1-6; len: 16; CDR3aa: CASSLLGGRKDSPLHF; CDR3nt: TGTGCCAGCAGTTTATTGGGGGGGCGAAAGGATTCACCCCTCCACTTT
abundance: once; v_gene: TRBV18; d_gene: TRBD1; j_gene: TRBJ2-1; len: 16; CDR3aa: CASSPPGQGLRGEQFF; CDR3nt: TGTGCCAGCTCACCCCCGGGACAGGGATTAAGGGGTGAGCAGTTCTTC
abundance: .; v_gene: TRBV7-6; d_gene: .; j_gene: TRBJ1-1; len: 14; CDR3aa: CASSFQGVGTEAFF; CDR3nt: TGTGCCAGCAGCTTTCAAGGGGTGGGCACTGAAGCTTTCTTT
abundance: once; v_gene: TRBV28; d_gene: .; j_gene: TRBJ2-1; len: 14; CDR3aa: CASSLSGAYNEQFF; CDR3nt: TGTGCCAGCAGTTTATCAGGGGCCTACAATGAGCAGTTCTTC